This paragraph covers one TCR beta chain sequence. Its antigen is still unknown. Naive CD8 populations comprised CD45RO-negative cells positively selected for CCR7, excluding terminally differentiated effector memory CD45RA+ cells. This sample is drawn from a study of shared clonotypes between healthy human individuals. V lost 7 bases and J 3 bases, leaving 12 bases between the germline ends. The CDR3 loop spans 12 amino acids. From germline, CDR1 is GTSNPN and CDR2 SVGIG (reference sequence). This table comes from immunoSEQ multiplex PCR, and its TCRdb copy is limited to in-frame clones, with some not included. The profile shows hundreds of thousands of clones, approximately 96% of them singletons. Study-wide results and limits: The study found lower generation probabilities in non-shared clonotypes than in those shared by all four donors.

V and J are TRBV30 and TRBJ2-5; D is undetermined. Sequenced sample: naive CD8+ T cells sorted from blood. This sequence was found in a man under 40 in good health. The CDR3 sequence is CASAGSKETQYF. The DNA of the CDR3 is TGTGCCTCGGCCGGGTCCAAAGAGACCCAGTACTTC.